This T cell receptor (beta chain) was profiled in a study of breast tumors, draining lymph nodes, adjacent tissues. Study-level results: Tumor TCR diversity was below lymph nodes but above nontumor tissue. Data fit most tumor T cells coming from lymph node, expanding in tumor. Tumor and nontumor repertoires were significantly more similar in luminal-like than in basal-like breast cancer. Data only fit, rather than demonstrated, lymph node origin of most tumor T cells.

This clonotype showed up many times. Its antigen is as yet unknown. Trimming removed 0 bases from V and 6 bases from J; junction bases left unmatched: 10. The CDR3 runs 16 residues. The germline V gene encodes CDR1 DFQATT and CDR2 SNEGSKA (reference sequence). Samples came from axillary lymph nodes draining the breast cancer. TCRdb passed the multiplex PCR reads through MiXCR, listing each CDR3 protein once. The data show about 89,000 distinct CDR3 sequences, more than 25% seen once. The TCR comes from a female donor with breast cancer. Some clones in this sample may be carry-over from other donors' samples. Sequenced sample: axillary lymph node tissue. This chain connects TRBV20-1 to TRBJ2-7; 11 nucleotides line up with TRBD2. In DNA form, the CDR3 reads TGCAGTGCTAGAGATATGGGAGGGACTAGCGGTTTCGAGCAGTACTTC. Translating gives CSARDMGGTSGFEQYF.